This T cell receptor (beta chain) was obtained from a study of blood T cell repertoires in COVID-19. Overall study context: The samples span acute and convalescent COVID-19 from the United States, Italy and Spain. PBMCs, B-cell-depleted T cells, or T cells were the source of the cDNA or gDNA that made up the material.

Seattle's cohort entered during active infection and was followed longitudinally. How the authors handled the data: Reference gene primer amplification in the assay estimated nucleated cell counts. Sequenced by immunoSEQ multiplex PCR; TCRdb stores in-frame clones only, minus some. That table supplies the V and J calls and clone size; D and trimming were determined from the DNA. The sample records more than 300,000 clones, roughly 86% being singletons. CDR1 is LGHDT and CDR2 is YNNKEL in the germline V gene (reference sequence). The CDR3 contains 14 residues. The V and J ends lost 1 base and 4 bases respectively, with 10 bases between them.

The clonotype comes from a woman aged 25 to 39 with COVID-19, enrolled during active disease. Material for sequencing was peripheral blood. The V and J genes are TRBV3-1 (or the pseudogene TRBV3-2) and TRBJ1-1; D is possibly TRBD1 (6 bases). The CDR3 region has the DNA TGTGCCAGCAGCCAAGCGACAGGAACCACTGAAGCTTTCTTT. Protein sequence: CASSQATGTTEAFF.